These 5 T cell receptor beta chains came from one sample sequenced in a study of blood T cell repertoires in COVID-19. Here immunoSEQ multiplex PCR was the method, and the copy in TCRdb shows in-frame clones only, minus some. Among 100,000 to 150,000 clones listed, roughly 69% were seen once. Sample: peripheral blood. These receptors originate from a woman aged 70 to 79 with acute or convalescent COVID-19.

The V call is TRBV4-1, the J call TRBJ2-3, with TRBD1 matching over 7 bases. This CDR3 spans 13 amino acids. Trimming at V came to 3 bases and at J to 13 bases, leaving 10 bases not matched to a gene. CDR1 MGHRA and CDR2 YSYEKL come from the germline V gene. The chain's CDR3 is CASSHLGGRAEYF. DNA for the CDR3: TGCGCCAGCAGCCACTTAGGGGGCAGAGCAGAGTATTTT.

This clone was seen only once. The CDR3 DNA is TGTGCCATCAGTGACCCGGGACATAGCTCTGGGGCCAACGTCCTGACTTTC. It encodes CAISDPGHSSGANVLTF. The gene calls are TRBV10-3 and TRBJ2-6; D is possibly TRBD1 (6 bases). V lost 3 bases and J lost 0, with 12 bases in between. The CDR3 contains 17 residues. Germline values: CDR1 ENHRY, CDR2 SYGVKD.

This clone showed up many times. The gene calls are TRBV6-2 or TRBV6-3 and TRBJ1-5; 7 bases match TRBD1. The trim removed 0 bases at V and 0 bases at J, leaving 14 bases unmatched. This CDR3 comprises 20 residues. In germline, CDR1 is MNHEY, CDR2 SVGEGT. In DNA form, the CDR3 reads TGTGCCAGCAGTTACTCGAGTACGGGAACAGGGGATTATAGCAATCAGCCCCAGCATTTT. Its translation is CASSYSSTGTGDYSNQPQHF.

The chain links TRBV12-5 to TRBJ1-5, with D maybe TRBD1 (5 bases). Trimming pared 1 base from V and 0 bases from J, leaving 10 bases between. The CDR3 is made up of 16 amino acids. Germline lookup yields CDR1 LGHNT and CDR2 FRNRAP. The CDR3 coding sequence is TGTGCTAGTGGTTTGGGTTGGGGGGATAGCAATCAGCCCCAGCATTTT. Translated, it gives CASGLGWGDSNQPQHF.

The rearrangement joins TRBV21-1 to TRBJ2-7; the table assigns TRBD1, which was not confirmed against the DNA. TRBV21-1 is a recognized pseudogene. The CDR3 is 14 residues long. The CDR3 region is CASSKVGTPYEQYF. The CDR3 DNA reads TGTGCCAGCAGCAAAGTGGGCACACCCTACGAGCAGTACTTC.